This T cell receptor (beta chain) was captured in a study of blood T cell repertoires in COVID-19. Per the authors' pipeline: Reference gene primer amplification yielded estimated nucleated cell counts. Libraries were prepared by immunoSEQ multiplex PCR; TCRdb keeps only in-frame clonotypes and omits some of them. Clone size and V and J calls were adopted from that table, with D and trimming inferred from the DNA. The sample records around 250,000 clones, under 90% being singletons. CDR1 is SNHLY and CDR2 is FYNNEI in the germline V gene. With 9 bases removed from V and 5 bases from J, the gap between germline ends came to 11 bases. This CDR3 region has 12 residues.

The sequence was collected from a woman in her thirties or forties who had recovered from COVID-19. The genes are TRBV2 and TRBJ2-1, with D tentatively TRBD1 (6 bases). Sequencing used peripheral blood. The CDR3 DNA reads as TGTGCCAGGGACCGGGACAACAATGAGCAGTTCTTC. Translating it yields CARDRDNNEQFF.